One and the same sample provided the 20 T cell receptor beta chains below, sequenced in a study of spatial heterogeneity in lung cancer. Overall study results and limits: One measure, the expanded intratumoral alpha and beta TCR count, tracked tumor mutation counts.

Regarding time point: sample taken at primary tumor resection. These receptors are not linked to any known antigen. TCRdb ran MiXCR on the 5' RACE reads and lists one entry per CDR3 protein. This table has 8,500 to 10,000 distinct CDR3 sequences, over 2.5% appearing once. The material was lung tumor tissue, obtained at surgery. These receptors came from a male donor with early-stage non-small cell lung cancer.

This chain joins TRBV18 and TRBJ2-7; D is unclear. This CDR3 is built from 13 residues. V lost 0 bases, J lost 4 bases, and 7 bases lay in between. From germline, CDR1 is KGHSH and CDR2 LQKENI. CDR3 protein: CASSPPQGYEQYF. CDR3 coding DNA: TGTGCCAGCTCACCACCGCAAGGATACGAGCAGTACTTC.

Many counts were recorded for this clonotype. V gene TRBV12-3 or TRBV12-4 combines with J gene TRBJ1-4; 9 nucleotides agree with TRBD1. This CDR3 is 14 amino acids long. V was clipped by 5 bases and J by 8 bases; unmatched bases: 6. CDR3 residues: CASSPGQGREKLFF. In DNA, the CDR3 is TGTGCCAGCAGTCCGGGACAGGGTCGGGAAAAACTGTTTTTT.

This clonotype was seen repeatedly, ten times or more. The rearrangement links TRBV19 to TRBJ1-1, with D perhaps matching TRBD1 (6 bases). The germline V gene has CDR1 LNHDA and CDR2 SQIVND (reference sequence). Deletions cut 5 bases from V and 9 bases from J, with 25 bases between. The CDR3 has 16 residues. This chain's CDR3 is CASSSRPQGTRRKAFF. CDR3 in DNA: TGTGCCAGTAGTTCCCGCCCACAGGGAACCCGGCGTAAAGCTTTCTTT.

This clonotype is termed medium-sized. This chain uses TRBV28 with TRBJ2-2; 7 nucleotides line up with TRBD2. The CDR3 has 15 residues. J lost 2 bases, V lost 5 bases, and 5 bases had no gene match. CDR1 MDHEN and CDR2 SYDVKM come from the germline V gene. The CDR3 region has the DNA TGTGCCAGCAGTCGGCTAGCGGCAAACACCGGGGAGCTGTTTTTT. It is translated as CASSRLAANTGELFF. The variable domain in full, completed from reference TRBV28 and TRBJ2-2, reads DVKVTQSSRYLVKRTGEKVFLECVQDMDHENMFWYRQDPGLGLRLIYFSYDVKMKEKGDIPEGYSVSREKKERFSLILESASTNQTSMYLCASSRLAANTGELFFGEGSRLTVL.

By share, this clonotype ranks as medium-sized. This chain connects TRBV5-1 to TRBJ1-4; D possibly corresponds to TRBD1 (6 bases). This CDR3 is 15 amino acids long. Germline CDR1 SGHRS, CDR2 YFSETQ. Trimming removed 0 bases from V and 8 bases from J, with 14 bases in between. Here the CDR3 DNA reads TGCGCCAGCAGCTTGGCCGGGACACCCAGCGAAAAACTGTTTTTT. Encoded protein: CASSLAGTPSEKLFF.

This clonotype was counted ten times or more. The V call is TRBV12-3 or TRBV12-4, the J call TRBJ1-4, with D perhaps matching TRBD1 (6 bases). V gave up 5 bases and J gave up 5 bases, with 15 bases separating them. The CDR3 is 15 amino acids. The CDR3 DNA reads as TGTGCCAGCAGTCTTAGGGGGACGGGCAATGAAAAACTGTTTTTT. Translating gives CASSLRGTGNEKLFF.

Relative to its sample, this clonotype is medium-sized. J is TRBJ2-7 and V is TRBV5-5; D uncertain. The CDR3 is 15 residues long. V was pared by 0 bases and J by 2 bases, with 12 bases between. Germline V gives CDR1 SGHKS, CDR2 YYEKEE (reference sequence). This CDR3 reads CASSLAPLATYEQYF. CDR3 nucleotides: TGTGCCAGCAGCTTGGCCCCACTGGCGACCTACGAGCAGTACTTC. The whole variable domain, filled in from reference TRBV5-5 and TRBJ2-7, reads DAGVTQSPTHLIKTRGQQVTLRCSPISGHKSVSWYQQVLGQGPQFIFQYYEKEERGRGNFPDRFSARQFPNYSSELNVNALLLGDSALYLCASSLAPLATYEQYFGPGTRLTVT.

This clonotype was counted many times. This chain joins TRBV14 and TRBJ2-7; D gene uncertain. The ends were cut back, 5 bases at V and 3 bases at J, with 8 bases in the middle. The CDR3 totals 12 residues. CDR1 and CDR2 (germline): SGHDN, FVKESK. CDR3 sequence: CASSSFYYEQYF. CDR3 DNA: TGTGCCAGCAGCTCTTTTTACTACGAGCAGTACTTC.

This clonotype occurred many times. V gene TRBV24-1 combines with J gene TRBJ2-5; 9 nucleotides align to TRBD2. CDR3 length: 15 residues. The trim removed 0 bases at V and 6 bases at J, leaving 4 bases unmatched. Per the germline V gene, CDR1 is KGHDR and CDR2 is SFDVKD. The chain's CDR3 is CATSDLSGGTQTQYF. The CDR3 bases are TGTGCCACCAGTGATTTGAGCGGGGGGACGCAGACCCAGTACTTC.

This clonotype was detected ten times or more. The chain carries TRBV23-1 and TRBJ1-4; D not certain. TRBV23-1 is assigned to the ORF class and has an uncertain function. The CDR3 spans 17 residues. V lost 0 bases, J lost 7 bases, and 18 bases lay in between. The CDR3 coding sequence is TGCGCCAGCAGTCAATCAGTATGGGCCTACATAGGTGAAAAACTGTTTTTT. Residues: CASSQSVWAYIGEKLFF.

This clonotype has a count of ten or more. The genes are TRBV5-6 and TRBJ2-2, with D tentatively TRBD2 (6 bases). Germline values: CDR1 SGHDT, CDR2 YYEEEE. Trimming shortened V by 3 bases and J by 3 bases, and 15 bases separated the two germline ends. The CDR3 is 16 residues long. CDR3 loop: CASSSLDGRDTGELFF. The CDR3 DNA reads as TGTGCCAGCAGCTCTCTAGACGGGAGAGACACCGGGGAGCTGTTTTTT.

This clonotype was counted ten times or more. The chain couples TRBV20-1 to TRBJ1-4, with D perhaps TRBD1 (5 bases). V was cut by 2 bases and J by 8 bases, with 18 bases left in between. The CDR3 has 15 residues. Germline values: CDR1 DFQATT, CDR2 SNEGSKA (reference sequence). CDR3 loop: CSARSPGAGGEKLFF. The CDR3 bases are TGCAGTGCTAGATCTCCCGGGGCGGGAGGGGAAAAACTGTTTTTT.

This clonotype was detected a few times. V and J are TRBV2 and TRBJ1-4; unclear D gene. Per the germline V gene, CDR1 is SNHLY and CDR2 is FYNNEI. Trimming stripped 4 bases from V and 4 bases from J, with 7 bases between. The CDR3 runs 13 residues. The CDR3: CASSGQDNEKLFF. CDR3 in DNA: TGTGCCAGCAGTGGACAAGATAATGAAAAACTGTTTTTT.

This clonotype was observed at least ten times. The rearrangement joins TRBV19 to TRBJ1-5; no clear D gene. This CDR3 spans 11 amino acids. CDR1 is LNHDA and CDR2 is SQIVND in the germline V gene (reference sequence). V lost 3 bases, J lost 9 bases, and 6 bases lay in between. CDR3 protein: CASSIGGPQHF. The CDR3 DNA follows: TGTGCCAGTAGTATCGGCGGGCCCCAGCATTTT.

By sample share, this clonotype is medium-sized (0.01 to 0.1%). The rearrangement joins TRBV20-1 to TRBJ2-7, with 7 nucleotides matching TRBD2. Per the germline V gene, CDR1 is DFQATT and CDR2 is SNEGSKA (reference sequence). The CDR3 runs 14 residues. V lost 3 bases and J lost 5; bases outside the gene matches: 10. CDR3 bases: TGCAGTGCTAGGCCTGCCGCTAGCGGAAACGAGCAGTACTTC. It codes for CSARPAASGNEQYF.

This clonotype was picked up many times. This sequence joins TRBV3-1 and TRBJ1-2, with TRBD1 matching over 7 bases. Germline assignment: CDR1 LGHDT and CDR2 YNNKEL (reference sequence). J lost 10 bases, V lost 4 bases, and 12 bases had no gene match. The CDR3 length is 14 residues. The CDR3 spells CASSREGALRFYTF. CDR3 DNA sequence: TGTGCCAGCAGCCGCGAGGGGGCCCTCCGCTTCTACACCTTC.

This clonotype has a count of ten or more. This chain links TRBV4-2 with TRBJ2-2; D possibly matches TRBD1 or TRBD2 (5 bases each). Germline assignment: CDR1 LGHNA and CDR2 YNFKEQ. Deletions cut 4 bases from V and 6 bases from J, with 15 bases between. The CDR3 sequence is 15 residues long. The CDR3 coding sequence is TGTGCCAGCAGCCCGGGGACCTGGGCGGCCGGGGAGCTGTTTTTT. This codes for CASSPGTWAAGELFF.

This clonotype was seen at least ten times. The chain employs TRBV7-8 and TRBJ1-5, with D perhaps matching TRBD1 (5 bases). Per the germline V gene, CDR1 is SGHVS and CDR2 is FQNEAQ. This CDR3 region has 17 residues. V lost 0 bases and J 0 bases, leaving 12 bases between the germline ends. In DNA form, the CDR3 reads TGTGCCAGCAGCTTAGCGTCGGGGGGGGTTAGCAATCAGCCCCAGCATTTT. Its protein product is CASSLASGGVSNQPQHF.

This clonotype was recorded at least ten times. The chain uses TRBV6-5 and TRBJ1-1; possibly TRBD1 for D (6 bases). Germline-derived CDR1 and CDR2 are MNHEY and SVGAGI. V gave up 1 base and J gave up 1 base, with 13 bases separating them. The CDR3 runs 16 residues. CDR3 loop: CASSYFTIQGNTEAFF. The DNA for the CDR3 is TGTGCCAGCAGTTACTTTACCATACAGGGGAACACTGAAGCTTTCTTT.

This clonotype was seen more than once but under ten times. The V and J genes are TRBV27 and TRBJ1-5; D ambiguous. The CDR3 has 14 amino acids. CDR1 MNHEY and CDR2 SMNVEV come from the germline V gene (reference sequence). Trimming removed 3 bases from V and 1 base from J, with 7 bases in between. CDR3: CASSLISSNQPQHF. The CDR3 coding sequence is TGTGCCAGCAGTTTGATCAGCAGCAATCAGCCCCAGCATTTT.